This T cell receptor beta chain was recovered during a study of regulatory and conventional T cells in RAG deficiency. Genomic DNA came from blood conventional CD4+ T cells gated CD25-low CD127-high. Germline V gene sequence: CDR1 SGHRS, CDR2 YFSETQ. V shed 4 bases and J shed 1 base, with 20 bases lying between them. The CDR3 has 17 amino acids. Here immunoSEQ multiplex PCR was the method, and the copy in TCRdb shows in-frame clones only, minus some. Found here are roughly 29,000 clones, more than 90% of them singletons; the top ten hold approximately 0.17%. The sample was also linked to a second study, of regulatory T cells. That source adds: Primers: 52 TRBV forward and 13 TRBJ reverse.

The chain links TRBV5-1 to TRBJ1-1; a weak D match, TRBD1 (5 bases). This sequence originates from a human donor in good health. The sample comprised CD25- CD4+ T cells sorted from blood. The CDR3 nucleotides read TGCGCCAGCAGCCCCCGTGGTGGGGCCTCCAAGAACACTGAAGCTTTCTTT. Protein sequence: CASSPRGGASKNTEAFF.